The 20 T cell receptor beta chains reported below all come from one sample, sequenced in a study of Ad26.COV2.S vaccination and SARS-CoV-2 variants. The repertoire was sequenced with immunoSEQ multiplex PCR; TCRdb's copy has only in-frame clones and lacks some. Of a few hundred thousand clones listed, approximately 90% are singletons. The treatment is: over 15 received Ad26.COV2.S at low or high dose, single or two shots; about 5 received placebo; per-sample allocation not given. Day 63 after the first vaccine or placebo injection was the time point for sampling. This specimen consisted of peripheral blood, obtained in a trial of Ad26.COV2.S vaccine versus placebo. The receptors come from a person between 18 and 59 years old who received the Ad26.COV2.S COVID-19 vaccine or a placebo.

The V call is TRBV28, the J call TRBJ1-1, with 12 bases lining up with TRBD1. Per the germline V gene, CDR1 is MDHEN and CDR2 is SYDVKM. V gave up 3 bases and J gave up 7 bases; unmatched junction bases: 6. This CDR3 has 15 residues. The CDR3 sequence: CASSLWGQGALEAFF. CDR3 bases: TGTGCCAGCAGTTTGTGGGGACAGGGGGCCCTTGAAGCTTTCTTT.

The V gene is TRBV6-5, the J gene TRBJ2-5; tentative D call: TRBD2 (6 bases). The CDR3 covers 13 residues. Germline values: CDR1 MNHEY, CDR2 SVGAGI. Trimming removed 6 bases at V and 2 bases at J, with 10 bases between. CDR3 region: CASSTGVQETQYF. The CDR3 coding sequence is TGTGCCAGCAGCACGGGAGTACAAGAGACCCAGTACTTC.

The chain joins TRBV6-6 to TRBJ1-1, with 12 bases lining up with TRBD1. Germline CDR1 is MNHNY and CDR2 is SVGAGI (reference sequence). V lost 5 bases to trimming and J lost 10 bases; unmatched junction nucleotides: 8. This CDR3 is 14 amino acids long. In DNA, the CDR3 is TGTGCCAGCAGTCTCCGGGACAGGGGGCTCGGAGCTTTCTTT. Translated, it gives CASSLRDRGLGAFF.

The chain uses TRBV10-2 and TRBJ1-1, with a tentative D call TRBD1 (6 bases). The CDR3 covers 13 residues. CDR1 and CDR2 (germline): WSHSY, SAAADI. V gave up 8 bases and J gave up 1 base, with 11 bases separating them. The CDR3 here is CASAVQGNTEAFF. CDR3 nucleotides: TGCGCCAGCGCAGTACAGGGGAACACTGAAGCTTTCTTT.

This chain connects TRBV10-3 to TRBJ2-7, with a tentative D call TRBD1 (5 bases). The V gene's germline CDR1 is ENHRY and CDR2 SYGVKD. This CDR3 has 14 residues. V dropped 0 bases and J dropped 0 bases, with 6 bases sitting between them. The CDR3 loop reads CAISESQGSYEQYF. For the CDR3, the DNA is TGTGCCATCAGTGAGTCGCAGGGCTCCTACGAGCAGTACTTC.

The V and J genes are TRBV9 and TRBJ1-1; no clear D. CDR1 is SGDLS, CDR2 YYNGEE, per germline. This CDR3 spans 13 amino acids. Trimming stripped 0 bases from V and 6 bases from J, with 9 bases between. The CDR3 DNA is TGTGCCAGCAGCGTAGACGGAGTCCCTGAAGCTTTCTTT. Amino acid sequence: CASSVDGVPEAFF.

J is TRBJ2-1 and V is TRBV19; possible D gene TRBD1, 6 bases. Trimming cost V 8 bases and J 0 bases, with 29 bases left between them. This CDR3 is built from 20 residues. Germline-derived CDR1 and CDR2 are LNHDA and SQIVND (reference sequence). CDR3 residues: CASSKVGARPIGSSYNEQFF. The CDR3 bases are TGTGCCAGTTCCAAAGTGGGGGCCCGACCGATCGGTAGCTCCTACAATGAGCAGTTCTTC.

This chain links TRBV4-3 with TRBJ2-1; perhaps TRBD2 as D (6 bases). Germline V gene data show CDR1 as LGHNA and CDR2 as YSLEER. The CDR3 spans 15 residues. With 1 base removed from V and 7 bases from J, the gap between germline ends came to 14 bases. This CDR3 reads CASSQVGGGWNEQFF. For the CDR3, the DNA is TGCGCCAGCAGCCAAGTCGGGGGTGGTTGGAATGAGCAGTTCTTC.

The chain employs TRBV7-2 and TRBJ1-6, with D maybe TRBD1 (6 bases). The germline CDR1 and CDR2 sequences are SGHTA and FQGNSA. Trimming took off 5 bases at V and 8 bases at J, with 10 bases between the two ends. The CDR3 is 13 amino acids. The CDR3 nucleotides read TGTGCCAGCAGCACCTACAGGGATTCACCCCTCCACTTT. Translated: CASSTYRDSPLHF.

The CDR3: CASSFRRGEAFF. Written as DNA, the CDR3 is TGTGCCAGCAGTTTCCGTCGGGGTGAAGCTTTCTTT. The chain carries TRBV6-5 and TRBJ1-1, with D unclear. CDR1 MNHEY and CDR2 SVGAGI come from the germline V gene. The CDR3 runs 12 residues. Trimming took off 4 bases at V and 7 bases at J, with 10 bases between the two ends.

V and J are TRBV30 and TRBJ1-1; D possibly corresponds to TRBD1 (5 bases). With 2 bases removed from V and 6 bases from J, the gap between germline ends came to 13 bases. The CDR3 consists of 13 residues. Germline values: CDR1 GTSNPN, CDR2 SVGIG (reference sequence). The CDR3 coding sequence is TGTGCCTGGAGTCTAACAGGACTCGCTGAAGCTTTCTTT. It codes for CAWSLTGLAEAFF.

The genes are TRBV4-3 and TRBJ2-3; TRBD2 matches at 10 bases. The V gene's germline CDR1 is LGHNA and CDR2 YSLEER. The CDR3 consists of 15 residues. The V segment lost 4 bases and the J segment 1 base; nucleotides outside the gene matches: 2. DNA for the CDR3: TGCGCCAGCAGCCTCGGACTAGCGGGCACAGATACGCAGTATTTT. Amino acids: CASSLGLAGTDTQYF.

The gene calls are TRBV23-1 and TRBJ2-7; the match to TRBD2 covers 7 bases. TRBV23-1 is placed among ORFs of uncertain function. This CDR3 comprises 11 residues. The CDR3 loop reads CPEQGGNEQYF. The CDR3 DNA reads TGCCCCGAGCAGGGAGGGAACGAGCAGTACTTC.

The rearrangement links TRBV7-2 to TRBJ1-6; possibly TRBD1 for D (5 bases). CDR1 and CDR2 (germline): SGHTA, FQGNSA. The germline V and J ends were trimmed by 3 bases and 8 bases, with 14 bases remaining between them. This CDR3 spans 15 amino acids. DNA for the CDR3: TGTGCCAGCAGCTTCCCGGGACGGCAGTATTCACCCCTCCACTTT. Translated, it gives CASSFPGRQYSPLHF.

V gene TRBV3-1 (or the pseudogene TRBV3-2) combines with J gene TRBJ2-7; D may correspond to TRBD1 or TRBD2 (6 bases each). CDR1 is LGHDT and CDR2 is YNNKEL in the germline V gene (reference sequence). There are 11 residues in the CDR3. Trimming cost V 6 bases and J 6 bases, with 9 bases left between them. Written as DNA, the CDR3 is TGTGCCAGCAGGGGGGGCCTCGAGCAGTACTTC. Encoded protein: CASRGGLEQYF.

The rearrangement links TRBV6-5 to TRBJ1-5; no clear D. The CDR3 consists of 15 residues. V lost 0 bases, J lost 6 bases, and 12 bases lay in between. Germline V gives CDR1 MNHEY, CDR2 SVGAGI. CDR3 residues: CASSYSGGGLQPQHF. The CDR3 DNA follows: TGTGCCAGCAGTTACTCCGGCGGTGGACTTCAGCCCCAGCATTTT.

V usage is TRBV7-8 and J usage is TRBJ2-7, with TRBD1 as a possible D gene (5 bases). CDR3 size: 11 residues. Trimming pared 5 bases from V and 9 bases from J, leaving 11 bases between. Germline V gene sequence: CDR1 SGHVS, CDR2 FQNEAQ. The CDR3 nucleotides read TGTGCCAGCAGCGACGACAGACGGCAGTACTTC. Translation gives CASSDDRRQYF. The variable domain in full, completed from reference TRBV7-8 and TRBJ2-7, reads GAGVSQSPRYKVAKRGQDVALRCDPISGHVSLFWYQQALGQGPEFLTYFQNEAQLDKSGLPSDRFFAERPEGSVSTLKIQRTQQEDSAVYLCASSDDRRQYFGPGTRLTVT.

The rearrangement joins TRBV12-5 to TRBJ2-1, with 7 bases lining up with TRBD1. Looked up from germline, CDR1 is LGHNT and CDR2 is FRNRAP. The CDR3 loop spans 14 amino acids. Trimming removed 1 base from V and 5 bases from J; junction bases left unmatched: 2. CDR3 sequence reads: CASGLGTGDNEQFF. The CDR3 DNA sequence: TGTGCTAGTGGTTTGGGAACAGGGGACAATGAGCAGTTCTTC.

The chain employs TRBV19 and TRBJ2-1; TRBD1 agrees at 8 bases. There are 17 residues in the CDR3. In germline, CDR1 is LNHDA, CDR2 SQIVND (reference sequence). The trim removed 4 bases at V and 4 bases at J, leaving 12 bases unmatched. CDR3 in DNA: TGTGCCAGTAGTACCTTATCGACAGGGGCATGGTACAATGAGCAGTTCTTC. It codes for CASSTLSTGAWYNEQFF.

The rearrangement joins TRBV27 to TRBJ2-2; D is tentatively TRBD1 or TRBD2 (6 bases each). Trimming removed 10 bases from V and 6 bases from J, with 33 bases in between. CDR1 and CDR2 from the germline V gene are MNHEY and SMNVEV (reference sequence). The CDR3 loop spans 19 amino acids. The CDR3 loop reads CAIKNPPMMSRGGSGELFF. DNA of the CDR3: TGTGCCATCAAGAACCCTCCCATGATGAGCAGGGGAGGATCCGGGGAGCTGTTTTTT.